This record covers a single T cell receptor (beta chain). Its antigen is not identified. Libraries were prepared by immunoSEQ multiplex PCR; TCRdb keeps only in-frame clonotypes and omits some of them. The table records about 73,000 clones, 75% to 90% of them present only once. This entry belongs to a study of OX40 agonist ivuxolimab in advanced cancers. Study-level points and caveats: Low normalized T-cell clonal expansion was also seen in some nonresponders. Clonal expansion was seen in CD4+ and CD8+ blood T cells by week 6 at 0.1 to 3.0 mg/kg. Mean expanded clone counts were higher in CD8+ than CD4+ T cells. Individuals who were partial responders at 0.1-3.0 mg/kg had clonal expansion that ranked among the lowest.

Trimming shortened V by 0 bases and J by 10 bases, and 7 bases separated the two germline ends. This CDR3 has 12 amino acids. The V gene's germline CDR1 is SGHNT and CDR2 YYREEE (reference sequence). This receptor was taken from an adult with an advanced solid tumor such as melanoma, head and neck, liver or kidney cancer. The material was CD4+ or CD8+ T cells sorted from blood, obtained in a trial of the OX40 agonist ivuxolimab. This chain connects TRBV5-4 to TRBJ1-4; D call uncertain. CDR3 in DNA: TGTGCCAGCAGCTTGGCCGACGGAAAACTGTTTTTT. Translation: CASSLADGKLFF.